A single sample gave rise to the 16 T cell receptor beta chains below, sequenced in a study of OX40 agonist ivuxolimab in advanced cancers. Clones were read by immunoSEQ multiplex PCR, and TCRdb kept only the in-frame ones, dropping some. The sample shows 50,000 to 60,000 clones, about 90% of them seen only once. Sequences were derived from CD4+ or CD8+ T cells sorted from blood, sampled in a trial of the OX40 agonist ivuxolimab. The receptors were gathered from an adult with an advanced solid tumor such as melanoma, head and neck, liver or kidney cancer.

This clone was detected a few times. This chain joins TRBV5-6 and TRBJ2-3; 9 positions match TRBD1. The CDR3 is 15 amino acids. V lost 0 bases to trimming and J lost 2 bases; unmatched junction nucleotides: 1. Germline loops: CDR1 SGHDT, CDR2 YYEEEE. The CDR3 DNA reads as TGTGCCAGCAGCTTGGGGGACAGGGCCACAGATACGCAGTATTTT. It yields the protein CASSLGDRATDTQYF.

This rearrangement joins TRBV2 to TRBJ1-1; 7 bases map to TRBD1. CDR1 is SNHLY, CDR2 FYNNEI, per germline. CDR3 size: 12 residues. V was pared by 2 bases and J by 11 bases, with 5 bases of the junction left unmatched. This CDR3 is CASSESTGEAFF. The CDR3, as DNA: TGTGCCAGCAGTGAATCTACAGGGGAGGCTTTCTTT.

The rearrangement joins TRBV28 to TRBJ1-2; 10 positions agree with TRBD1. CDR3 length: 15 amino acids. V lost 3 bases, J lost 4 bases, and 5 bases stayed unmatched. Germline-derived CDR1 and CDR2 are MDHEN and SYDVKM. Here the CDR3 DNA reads TGTGCCAGCAGTTTCGATCGGACAGGGGGCTATGGCTACACCTTC. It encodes CASSFDRTGGYGYTF.

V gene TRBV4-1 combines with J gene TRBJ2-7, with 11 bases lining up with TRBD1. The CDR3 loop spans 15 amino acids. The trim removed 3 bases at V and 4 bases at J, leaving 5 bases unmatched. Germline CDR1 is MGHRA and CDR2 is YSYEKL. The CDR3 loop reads CASSQSGTGGYEQYF. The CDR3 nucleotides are TGCGCCAGCAGCCAGTCCGGGACAGGGGGTTACGAGCAGTACTTC.

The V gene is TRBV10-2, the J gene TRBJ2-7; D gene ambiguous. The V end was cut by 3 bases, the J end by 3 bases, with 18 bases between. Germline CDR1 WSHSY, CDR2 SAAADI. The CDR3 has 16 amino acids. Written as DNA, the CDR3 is TGCGCCAGCAGTGAATTAATAGATAAGGGCTTCTACGAGCAGTACTTC. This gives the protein CASSELIDKGFYEQYF.

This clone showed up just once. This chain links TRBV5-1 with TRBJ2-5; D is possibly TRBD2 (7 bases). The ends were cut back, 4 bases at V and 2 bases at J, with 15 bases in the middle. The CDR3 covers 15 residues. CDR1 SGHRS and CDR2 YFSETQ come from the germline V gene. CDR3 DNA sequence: TGCGCCAGCAGCCTCTACCGGGGGGCTCAAGAGACCCAGTACTTC. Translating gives CASSLYRGAQETQYF. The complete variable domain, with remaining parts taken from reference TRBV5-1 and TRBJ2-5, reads KAGVTQTPRYLIKTRGQQVTLSCSPISGHRSVSWYQQTPGQGLQFLFEYFSETQRNKGNFPGRFSGRQFSNSRSEMNVSTLELGDSALYLCASSLYRGAQETQYFGPGTRLLVL.

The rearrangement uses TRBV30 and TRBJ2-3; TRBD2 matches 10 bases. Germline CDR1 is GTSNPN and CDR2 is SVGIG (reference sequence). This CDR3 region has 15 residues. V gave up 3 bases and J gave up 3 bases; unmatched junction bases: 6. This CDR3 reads CAWSSGLAETDTQYF. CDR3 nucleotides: TGTGCCTGGAGCTCTGGACTAGCGGAAACAGATACGCAGTATTTT.

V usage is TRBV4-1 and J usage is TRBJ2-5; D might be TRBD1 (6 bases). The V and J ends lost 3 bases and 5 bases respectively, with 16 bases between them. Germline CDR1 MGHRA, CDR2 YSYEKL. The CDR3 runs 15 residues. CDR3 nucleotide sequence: TGCGCCAGCAGCCAGGCCCCAGGGGCTATCGAGACCCAGTACTTC. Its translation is CASSQAPGAIETQYF.

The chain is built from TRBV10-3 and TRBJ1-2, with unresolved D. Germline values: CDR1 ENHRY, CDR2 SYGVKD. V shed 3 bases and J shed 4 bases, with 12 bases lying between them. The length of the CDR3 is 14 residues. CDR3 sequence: CAISDRQERYGYTF. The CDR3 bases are TGTGCCATCAGTGATCGGCAGGAGCGCTATGGCTACACCTTC.

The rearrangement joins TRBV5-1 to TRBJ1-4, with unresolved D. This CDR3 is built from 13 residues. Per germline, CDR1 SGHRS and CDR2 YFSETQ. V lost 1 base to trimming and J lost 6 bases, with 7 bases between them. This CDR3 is CASSLQTDEKLFF. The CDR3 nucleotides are TGCGCCAGCAGCTTGCAGACGGATGAAAAACTGTTTTTT.

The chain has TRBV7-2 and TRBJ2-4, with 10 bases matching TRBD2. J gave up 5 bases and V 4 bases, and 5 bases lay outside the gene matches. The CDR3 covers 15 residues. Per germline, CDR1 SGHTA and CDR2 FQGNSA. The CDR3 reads CASSSSGTSENIQYF. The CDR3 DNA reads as TGTGCCAGCAGCTCCTCGGGGACTAGCGAAAACATTCAGTACTTC.

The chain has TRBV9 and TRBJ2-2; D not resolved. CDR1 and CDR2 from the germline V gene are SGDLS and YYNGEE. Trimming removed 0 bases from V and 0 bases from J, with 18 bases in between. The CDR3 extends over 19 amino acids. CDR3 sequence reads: CASSVGERGVWTNTGELFF. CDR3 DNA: TGTGCCAGCAGCGTAGGTGAAAGAGGAGTGTGGACGAACACCGGGGAGCTGTTTTTT. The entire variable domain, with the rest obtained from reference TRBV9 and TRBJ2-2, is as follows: DSGVTQTPKHLITATGQRVTLRCSPRSGDLSVYWYQQSLDQGLQFLIQYYNGEERAKGNILERFSAQQFPDLHSELNLSSLELGDSALYFCASSVGERGVWTNTGELFFGEGSRLTVL.

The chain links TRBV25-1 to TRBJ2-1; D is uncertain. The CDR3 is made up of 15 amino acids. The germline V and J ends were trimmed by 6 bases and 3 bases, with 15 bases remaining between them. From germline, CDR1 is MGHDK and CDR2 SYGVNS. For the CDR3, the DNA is TGTGCCAGCAGGGGGTCGGCCTGGGGCTACAATGAGCAGTTCTTC. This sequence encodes CASRGSAWGYNEQFF.

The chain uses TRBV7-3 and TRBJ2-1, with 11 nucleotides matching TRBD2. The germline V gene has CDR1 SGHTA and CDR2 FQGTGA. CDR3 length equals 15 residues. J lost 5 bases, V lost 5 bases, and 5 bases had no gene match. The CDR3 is CASSPGTSGNNEQFF. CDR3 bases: TGTGCCAGCAGCCCTGGGACTAGCGGTAACAATGAGCAGTTCTTC. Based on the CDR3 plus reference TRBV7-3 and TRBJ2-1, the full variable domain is GAGVSQTPSNKVTEKGKYVELRCDPISGHTALYWYRQSLGQGPEFLIYFQGTGAADDSGLPNDRFFAVRPEGSVSTLKIQRTERGDSAVYLCASSPGTSGNNEQFFGPGTRLTVL.

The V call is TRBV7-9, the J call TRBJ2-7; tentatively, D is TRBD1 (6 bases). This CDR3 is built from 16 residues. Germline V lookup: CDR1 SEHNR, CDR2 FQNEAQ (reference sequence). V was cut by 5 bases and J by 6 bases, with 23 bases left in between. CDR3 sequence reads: CASSPFLTGYTREQYF. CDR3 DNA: TGTGCCAGCAGCCCGTTTCTTACAGGGTACACCCGCGAGCAGTACTTC. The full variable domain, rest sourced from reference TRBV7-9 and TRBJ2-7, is DTGVSQNPRHKITKRGQNVTFRCDPISEHNRLYWYRQTLGQGPEFLTYFQNEAQLEKSRLLSDRFSAERPKGSFSTLEIQRTEQGDSAMYLCASSPFLTGYTREQYFGPGTRLTVT.

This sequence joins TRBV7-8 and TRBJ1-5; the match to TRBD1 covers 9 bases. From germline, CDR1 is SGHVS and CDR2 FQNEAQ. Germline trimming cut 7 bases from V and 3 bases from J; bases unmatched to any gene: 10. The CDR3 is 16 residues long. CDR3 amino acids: CASTPRGDRVNQPQHF. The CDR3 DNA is TGTGCCAGCACCCCCCGTGGGGACAGGGTCAATCAGCCCCAGCATTTT.